The 5 T cell receptor beta chains listed next were all sequenced from one sample in a study of blood T cell repertoires in COVID-19. Some clones are missing from TCRdb's copy, which holds only in-frame ones; the method was immunoSEQ multiplex PCR. The sample comprises fewer than 350,000 clones, more than 80% of which are singletons, and about 7% rests with the top ten. The specimen was peripheral blood. Receptors were obtained from a woman under 40 with COVID-19, enrolled during active disease.

V usage is TRBV10-1 and J usage is TRBJ2-7; 10 bases agree with TRBD1. This CDR3 has 17 residues. V shed 0 bases and J 1 base; nucleotides not matched to a gene: 6. Germline assignment: CDR1 WNHNN and CDR2 SYGVQD (reference sequence). CDR3 in amino acids: CASSESGTGDKSYEQYF. In nucleotides, the CDR3 is TGCGCCAGCAGTGAGTCGGGGACAGGGGATAAATCCTACGAGCAGTACTTC.

Only one count was recorded for this clone. The V and J genes are TRBV28 and TRBJ2-3, with D unclear. The CDR3 has 15 residues. Per the germline V gene, CDR1 is MDHEN and CDR2 is SYDVKM. The V end was cut by 3 bases, the J end by 0 bases, with 10 bases between. CDR3 sequence: CASSFPWASTDTQYF. CDR3 DNA sequence: TGTGCCAGCAGTTTCCCCTGGGCGAGCACAGATACGCAGTATTTT.

This clone was seen a single time. The chain combines TRBV29-1 with TRBJ2-1, with 8 bases matching TRBD2. This CDR3 has 17 amino acids. The germline gives CDR1 SQVTM, CDR2 ANQGSEA. The V and J ends lost 3 bases and 0 bases, in that order; junction bases with no gene match: 10. The DNA of the CDR3 is TGCAGCGTTGATAGGCCTAGCGGGTTGAGCTCCTACAATGAGCAGTTCTTC. As protein: CSVDRPSGLSSYNEQFF.

J is TRBJ2-3 and V is TRBV5-1; TRBD2 aligns across 7 bases. V shed 2 bases, J shed 1 base, and the junction held 7 bases outside the gene matches. This CDR3 spans 16 amino acids. Germline CDR1 is SGHRS and CDR2 is YFSETQ. The CDR3 DNA reads TGCGCCAGCAGCTTTTCCGGGGGGTCGGGCACAGATACGCAGTATTTT. This gives the protein CASSFSGGSGTDTQYF.

The rearrangement links TRBV7-9 to TRBJ1-2; D might be TRBD1 (6 bases). Per germline, CDR1 SEHNR and CDR2 FQNEAQ (reference sequence). CDR3 length: 14 amino acids. Trimming pared 5 bases from V and 8 bases from J, leaving 18 bases between. The CDR3 sequence is CASSPDSYMGGYTF. CDR3 DNA: TGTGCCAGCAGCCCGGACAGTTATATGGGGGGCTACACCTTC. The full variable domain, with the rest looked up from reference TRBV7-9 and TRBJ1-2, is DTGVSQNPRHKITKRGQNVTFRCDPISEHNRLYWYRQTLGQGPEFLTYFQNEAQLEKSRLLSDRFSAERPKGSFSTLEIQRTEQGDSAMYLCASSPDSYMGGYTFGSGTRLTVV.